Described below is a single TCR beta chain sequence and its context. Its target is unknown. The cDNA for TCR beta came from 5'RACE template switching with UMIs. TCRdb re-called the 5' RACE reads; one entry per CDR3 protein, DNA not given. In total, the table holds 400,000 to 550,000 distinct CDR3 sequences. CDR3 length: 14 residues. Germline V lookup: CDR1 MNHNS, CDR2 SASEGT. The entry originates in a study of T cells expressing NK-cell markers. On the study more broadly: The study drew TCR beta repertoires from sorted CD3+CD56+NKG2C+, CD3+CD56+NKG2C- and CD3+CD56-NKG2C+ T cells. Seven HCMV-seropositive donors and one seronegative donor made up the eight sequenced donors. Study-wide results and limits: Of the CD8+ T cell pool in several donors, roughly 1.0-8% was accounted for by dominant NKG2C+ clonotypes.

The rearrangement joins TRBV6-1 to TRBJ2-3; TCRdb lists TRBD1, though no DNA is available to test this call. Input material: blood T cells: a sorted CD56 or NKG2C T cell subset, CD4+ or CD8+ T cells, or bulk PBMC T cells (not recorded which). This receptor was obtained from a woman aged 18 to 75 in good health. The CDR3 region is CASNPGQHTDTQYF.